This T cell receptor beta chain was retrieved from a study of circulating CD8 cells and anti-PD-1 response in melanoma. CDR3 length equals 14 residues. Germline V gene sequence: CDR1 SNHLY, CDR2 FYNNEI. Each library started from around 14 ng of total RNA using the QIAseq Immune Repertoire TCR panel. TCRdb reprocessed the reads with MiXCR, giving one entry per CDR3 protein. The profile shows under 500 distinct CDR3 sequences, roughly 10% of them singletons. About this clonotype: Its specificity is not known. One end of the junction varies from germline; a read error may be responsible.

Four subsets defined by PD-1 and/or TIGIT were sorted from live CD3+CD8+TCRalphabeta+ cells. General study results and limits: Clonotype sharing was highest between DPOS and TIGIT subsets.

This clonotype was sampled from a human donor with melanoma. V usage is TRBV2 and J usage is TRBJ2-5, with no clear D. Source: CD8+ T cells from PBMCs, taken at baseline or after one month of anti-PD-1 therapy (not recorded which). The CDR3 DNA is TGTGCCGGCAGTTCCCGTGTGCCTATGGAGACCCAGTACTTC. Amino acids: CAGSSRVPMETQYF. Drawing the rest from reference TRBV2 and TRBJ2-5, the complete variable domain is EPEVTQTPSHQVTQMGQEVILRCVPISNHLYFYWYRQILGQKVEFLVSFYNNEISEKSEIFDDQFSVERPDGSNFTLKIRSTKLEDSAMYFCAGSSRVPMETQYFGPGTRLLVL.